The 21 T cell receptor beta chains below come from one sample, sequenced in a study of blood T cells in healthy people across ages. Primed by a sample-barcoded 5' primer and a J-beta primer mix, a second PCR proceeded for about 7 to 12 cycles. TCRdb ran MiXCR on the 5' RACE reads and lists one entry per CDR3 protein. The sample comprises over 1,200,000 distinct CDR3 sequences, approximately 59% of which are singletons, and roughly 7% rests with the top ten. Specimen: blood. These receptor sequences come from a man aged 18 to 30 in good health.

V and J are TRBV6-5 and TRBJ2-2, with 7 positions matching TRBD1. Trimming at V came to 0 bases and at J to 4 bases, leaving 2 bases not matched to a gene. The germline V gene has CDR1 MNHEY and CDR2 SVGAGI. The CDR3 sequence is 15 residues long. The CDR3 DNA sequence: TGTGCCAGCAGTTACTCTACAGGGGCCACCGGGGAGCTGTTTTTT. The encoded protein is CASSYSTGATGELFF.

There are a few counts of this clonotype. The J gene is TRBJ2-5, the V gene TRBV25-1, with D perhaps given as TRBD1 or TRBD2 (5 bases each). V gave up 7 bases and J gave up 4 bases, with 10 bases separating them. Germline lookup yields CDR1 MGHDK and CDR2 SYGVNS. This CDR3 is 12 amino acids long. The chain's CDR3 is CASMRGIETQYF. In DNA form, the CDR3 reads TGTGCCAGCATGAGGGGAATAGAGACCCAGTACTTC.

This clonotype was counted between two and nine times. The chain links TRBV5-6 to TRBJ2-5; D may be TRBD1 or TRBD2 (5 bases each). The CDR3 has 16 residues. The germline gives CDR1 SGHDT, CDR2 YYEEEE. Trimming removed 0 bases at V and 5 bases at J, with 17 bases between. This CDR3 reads CASSLVNGLGAETQYF. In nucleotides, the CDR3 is TGTGCCAGCAGCTTGGTTAATGGACTCGGGGCCGAGACCCAGTACTTC.

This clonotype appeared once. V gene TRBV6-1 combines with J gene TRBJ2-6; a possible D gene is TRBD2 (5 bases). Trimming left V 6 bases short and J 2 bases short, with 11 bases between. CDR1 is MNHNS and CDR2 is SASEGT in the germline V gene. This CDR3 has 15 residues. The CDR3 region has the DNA TGTGCCAGCAGCGCGGGTCCTCCTGGGGCCAACGTCCTGACTTTC. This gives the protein CASSAGPPGANVLTF.

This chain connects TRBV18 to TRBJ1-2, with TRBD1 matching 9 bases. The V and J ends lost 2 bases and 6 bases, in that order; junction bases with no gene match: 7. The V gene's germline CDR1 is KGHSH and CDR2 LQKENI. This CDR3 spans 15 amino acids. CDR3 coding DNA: TGTGCCAGCTCACCAGGCTCTGGGACAGGGAATGGCTACACCTTC. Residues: CASSPGSGTGNGYTF.

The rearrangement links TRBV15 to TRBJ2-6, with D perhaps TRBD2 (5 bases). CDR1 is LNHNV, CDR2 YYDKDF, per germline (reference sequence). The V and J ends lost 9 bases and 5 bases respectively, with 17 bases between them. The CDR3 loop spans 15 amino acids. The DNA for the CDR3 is TGTGCCACTCAGGAGGCTCCCCATCGGGCCAACGTCCTGACTTTC. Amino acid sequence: CATQEAPHRANVLTF.

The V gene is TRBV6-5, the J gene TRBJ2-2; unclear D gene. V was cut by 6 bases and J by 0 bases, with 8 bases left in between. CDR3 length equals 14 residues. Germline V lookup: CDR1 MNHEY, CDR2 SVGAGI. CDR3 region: CASRSDTNTGELFF. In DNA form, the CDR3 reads TGTGCCAGCAGATCCGACACGAACACCGGGGAGCTGTTTTTT.

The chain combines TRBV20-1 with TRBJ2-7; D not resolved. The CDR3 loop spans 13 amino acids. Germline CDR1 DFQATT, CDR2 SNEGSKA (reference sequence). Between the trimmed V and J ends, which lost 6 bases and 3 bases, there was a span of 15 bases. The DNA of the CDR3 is TGCAGTGCCCGGACGCAGAACCGCTACGAGCAGTACTTC. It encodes CSARTQNRYEQYF.

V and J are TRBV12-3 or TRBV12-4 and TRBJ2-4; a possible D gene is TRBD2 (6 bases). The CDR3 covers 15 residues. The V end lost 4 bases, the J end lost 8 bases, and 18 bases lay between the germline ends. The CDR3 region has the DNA TGTGCCAGCAGTTCCCTACTAGCCCCGCGAGACATTCAGTACTTC. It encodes CASSSLLAPRDIQYF.

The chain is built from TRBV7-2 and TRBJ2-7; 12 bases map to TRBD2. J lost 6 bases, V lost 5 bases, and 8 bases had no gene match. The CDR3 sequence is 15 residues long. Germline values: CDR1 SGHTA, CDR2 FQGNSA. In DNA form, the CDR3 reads TGTGCCAGCAGCACCCCGACTAGCGGGAGTCGCGAGCAGTACTTC. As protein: CASSTPTSGSREQYF.

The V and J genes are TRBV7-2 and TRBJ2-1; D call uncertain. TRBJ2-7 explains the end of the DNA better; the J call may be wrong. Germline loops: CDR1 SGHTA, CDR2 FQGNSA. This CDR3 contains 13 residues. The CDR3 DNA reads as TGTGCCAGCAGCTTAAGTACCAGCCATGAGCAGTACTTC. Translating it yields CASSLSTSHEQYF.

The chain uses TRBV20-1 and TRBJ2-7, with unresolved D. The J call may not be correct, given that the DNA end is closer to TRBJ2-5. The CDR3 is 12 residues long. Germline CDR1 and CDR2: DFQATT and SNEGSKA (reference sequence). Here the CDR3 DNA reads TGCAGTGCGATCCGAGGACAAGAGACCCAGTACTTC. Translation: CSAIRGQETQYF.

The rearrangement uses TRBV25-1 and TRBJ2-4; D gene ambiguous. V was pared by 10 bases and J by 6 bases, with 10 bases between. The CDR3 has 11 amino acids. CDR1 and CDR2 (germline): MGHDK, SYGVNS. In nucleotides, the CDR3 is TGTGCCATCGCGGTAGGAAACATTCAGTACTTC. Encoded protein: CAIAVGNIQYF.

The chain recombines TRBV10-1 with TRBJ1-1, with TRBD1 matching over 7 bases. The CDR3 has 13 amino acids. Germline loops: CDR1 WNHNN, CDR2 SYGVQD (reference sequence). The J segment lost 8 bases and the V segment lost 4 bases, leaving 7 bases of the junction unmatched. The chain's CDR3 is CASSGQGGGEAFF. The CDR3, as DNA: TGCGCCAGCAGTGGACAGGGAGGAGGGGAAGCTTTCTTT.

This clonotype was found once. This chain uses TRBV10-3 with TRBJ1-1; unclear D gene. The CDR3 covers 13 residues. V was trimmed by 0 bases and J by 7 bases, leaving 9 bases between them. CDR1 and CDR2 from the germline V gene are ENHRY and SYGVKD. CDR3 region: CAISESVSNEAFF. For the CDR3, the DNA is TGTGCCATCAGTGAGTCGGTCAGTAATGAAGCTTTCTTT.

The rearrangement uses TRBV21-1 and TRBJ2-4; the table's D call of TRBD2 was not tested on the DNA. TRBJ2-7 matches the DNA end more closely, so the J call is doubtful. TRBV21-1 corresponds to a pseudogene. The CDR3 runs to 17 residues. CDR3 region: CASSKPSPGGISDEQYF. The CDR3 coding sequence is TGTGCCAGCAGCAAACCCTCCCCGGGGGGTATCTCCGACGAGCAGTACTTC.

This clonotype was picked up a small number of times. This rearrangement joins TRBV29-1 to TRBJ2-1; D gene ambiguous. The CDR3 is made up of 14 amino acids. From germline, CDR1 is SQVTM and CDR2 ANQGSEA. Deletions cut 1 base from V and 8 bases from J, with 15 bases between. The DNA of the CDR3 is TGCAGCGTTGAAGGCAGACCAGCGCTTGATGAGCAGTTCTTC. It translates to CSVEGRPALDEQFF.

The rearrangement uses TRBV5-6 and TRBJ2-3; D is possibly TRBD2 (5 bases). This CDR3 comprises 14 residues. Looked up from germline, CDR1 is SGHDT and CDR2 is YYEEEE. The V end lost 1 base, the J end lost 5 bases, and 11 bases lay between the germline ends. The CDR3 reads CASSLLVGVDTQYF. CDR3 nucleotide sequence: TGTGCCAGCAGCTTGTTGGTGGGAGTAGATACGCAGTATTTT.

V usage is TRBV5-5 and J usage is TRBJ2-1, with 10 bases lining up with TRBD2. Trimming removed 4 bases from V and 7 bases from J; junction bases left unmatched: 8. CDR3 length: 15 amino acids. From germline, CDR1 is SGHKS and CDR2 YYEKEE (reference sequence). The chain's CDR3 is CASSPGISGGNEQFF. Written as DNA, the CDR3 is TGTGCCAGCAGCCCCGGGATTAGCGGGGGGAATGAGCAGTTCTTC.

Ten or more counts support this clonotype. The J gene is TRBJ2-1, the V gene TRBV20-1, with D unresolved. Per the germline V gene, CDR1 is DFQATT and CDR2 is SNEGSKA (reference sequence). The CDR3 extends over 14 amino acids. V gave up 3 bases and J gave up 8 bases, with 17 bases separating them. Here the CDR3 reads CSARETIFGYEQFF. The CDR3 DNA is TGCAGTGCTAGGGAGACGATTTTTGGCTATGAGCAGTTCTTC.

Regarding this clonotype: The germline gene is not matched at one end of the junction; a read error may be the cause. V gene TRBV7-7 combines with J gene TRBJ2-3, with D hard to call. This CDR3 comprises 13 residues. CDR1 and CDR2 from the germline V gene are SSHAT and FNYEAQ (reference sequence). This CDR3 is CASSQGPSDTQYF. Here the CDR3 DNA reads TGTGCTAGCAGCCAAGGACCTTCAGATACGCAGTATTTT.